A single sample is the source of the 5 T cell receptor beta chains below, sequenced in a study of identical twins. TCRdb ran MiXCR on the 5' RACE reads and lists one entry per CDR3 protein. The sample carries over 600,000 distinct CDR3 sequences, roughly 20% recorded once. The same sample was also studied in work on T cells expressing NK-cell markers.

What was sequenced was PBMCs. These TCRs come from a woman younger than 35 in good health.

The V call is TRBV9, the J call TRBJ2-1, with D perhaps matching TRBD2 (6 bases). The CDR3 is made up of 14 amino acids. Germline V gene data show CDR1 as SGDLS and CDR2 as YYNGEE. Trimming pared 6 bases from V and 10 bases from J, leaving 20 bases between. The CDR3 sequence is CASTNGLAIGEQFF. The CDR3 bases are TGTGCCAGCACAAACGGGCTAGCGATCGGGGAGCAGTTCTTC. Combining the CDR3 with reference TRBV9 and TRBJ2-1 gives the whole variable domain DSGVTQTPKHLITATGQRVTLRCSPRSGDLSVYWYQQSLDQGLQFLIQYYNGEERAKGNILERFSAQQFPDLHSELNLSSLELGDSALYFCASTNGLAIGEQFFGPGTRLTVL.

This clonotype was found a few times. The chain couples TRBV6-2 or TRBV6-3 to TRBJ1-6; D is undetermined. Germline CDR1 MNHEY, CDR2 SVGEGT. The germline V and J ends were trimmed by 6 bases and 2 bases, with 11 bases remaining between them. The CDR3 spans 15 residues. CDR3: CASREVATYNSPLHF. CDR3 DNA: TGTGCCAGCAGGGAGGTAGCAACCTATAATTCACCCCTCCACTTT.

The CDR3 sequence: CSVSSGRSPYEQYF. The CDR3 nucleotides are TGCAGCGTGTCTAGCGGGAGAAGTCCCTACGAGCAGTACTTC. The chain employs TRBV29-1 and TRBJ2-7, with 10 bases matching TRBD2. Germline lookup yields CDR1 SQVTM and CDR2 ANQGSEA. V shed 6 bases, J shed 2 bases, and the junction held 7 bases outside the gene matches. This CDR3 contains 14 residues.

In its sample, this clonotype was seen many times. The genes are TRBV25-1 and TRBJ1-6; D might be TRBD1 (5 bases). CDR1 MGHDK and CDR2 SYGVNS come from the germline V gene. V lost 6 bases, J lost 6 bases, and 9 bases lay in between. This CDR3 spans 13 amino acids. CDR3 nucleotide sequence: TGTGCCAGCAGGGGACGGAGTAATTCACCCCTCCACTTT. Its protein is CASRGRSNSPLHF. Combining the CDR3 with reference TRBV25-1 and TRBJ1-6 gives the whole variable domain EADIYQTPRYLVIGTGKKITLECSQTMGHDKMYWYQQDPGMELHLIHYSYGVNSTEKGDLSSESTVSRIRTEHFPLTLESARPSHTSQYLCASRGRSNSPLHFGNGTRLTVT.

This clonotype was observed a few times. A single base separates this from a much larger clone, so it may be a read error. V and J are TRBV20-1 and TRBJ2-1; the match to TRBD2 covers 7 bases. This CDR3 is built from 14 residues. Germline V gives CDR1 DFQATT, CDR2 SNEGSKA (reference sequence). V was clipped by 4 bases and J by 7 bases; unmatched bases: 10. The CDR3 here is CSAKGGRGRNEQFF. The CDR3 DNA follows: TGCAGTGCTAAAGGCGGGAGAGGGAGGAATGAGCAGTTCTTC.